This T cell receptor (beta chain) was sequenced in a study of breast tumors, draining lymph nodes, adjacent tissues (dated by TCRdb to about 2016). For context, the study as a whole: In breast cancer patients, the study compared the TCR beta repertoires of tumor, adjacent nontumor tissue and axillary lymph nodes. In human breast cancer, the study set out to assess how tumor, surrounding tissue and draining lymph node repertoires relate to one another and whether T cells might be exchanged between them. What the work shows at the level of the full study, not this receptor alone: The data were judged consistent with most tumor T cells deriving from the lymph node and then expanding within tumor tissue. Tumor T-cell repertoires showed less diversity than lymph node repertoires and more diversity than nontumor tissue repertoires, and tumor T-cell repertoires showed preferential V and J gene usage. The similarity between tumor and nontumor tissue repertoires was significantly greater in luminal-like breast cancer than in basal-like breast cancer. The conclusion that tumor T cells originate in lymph nodes was framed as consistent with a hypothesis rather than directly demonstrated.

These reads were obtained on an Illumina HiSeq 2000. Multiplex PCR amplification was used to build the TCR beta chain libraries. The amplified TCR beta chain products were analyzed by high-throughput sequencing. The public reads were quality trimmed at Q25 with fastp and then assembled into clones with MiXCR by TCRdb, keeping productive beta chains. Rows matching on CDR3 protein sequence are summarized as one entry with the most common DNA and genes. The sample records 270,000 or so distinct CDR3 sequences, 30% of which are singletons. About 1% of the sample is taken by the ten largest. Turning to this clonotype: This receptor's antigen is unknown. No base-level quality is on record; no much larger clone is a single base apart.

Lymph node samples came from the axillary draining lymph nodes of breast cancer patients. Ends trimmed: V by 6 bases, J by 1 base; bases unmatched to a gene: 6. Including cysteine and phenylalanine, the CDR3 has 17 amino acids. Only the CDR3 region is kept as DNA, spanning 51 bases read in frame from base 1. CDR1 KGHSH and CDR2 LQKENI were looked up in the germline V gene. The sequenced material came from axillary lymph node tissue. Recombination linked TRBV18 to TRBJ2-3, and 14 bases in between align with TRBD2. The sequence came from a female donor with breast cancer. Some clones in this sample may be carry-over from other donors' samples. The CDR3 reads as follows: CASSHGTSGSGTDTQYF. The sequenced DNA is TGTGCCAGCTCGCATGGGACTAGCGGGAGTGGCACAGATACGCAGTATTTT.